Detailed here is one T cell receptor (beta chain). As processed by the authors: Estimates of nucleated cell counts were drawn from the amplification of reference gene primers. The table came from immunoSEQ multiplex PCR; TCRdb's copy has only in-frame clones and leaves some out. The DNA gave D and trimming, while V, J and clone size come from that table. The sample lists over 200,000 clones, 91% occurring once. This entry is derived from a study of blood T cell repertoires in COVID-19. Study as a whole: PBMCs, B-cell-depleted T cells, or T cells were the source of the cDNA or gDNA that made up the material.

The length of the CDR3 is 13 residues. The germline V and J ends were trimmed by 2 bases and 7 bases, with 9 bases remaining between them. CDR1 is GTSNPN and CDR2 is SVGIG in the germline V gene (reference sequence). The sample comprised peripheral blood. J is TRBJ1-6 and V is TRBV30; no clear D. This TCR was sampled from a person under 35 with COVID-19, enrolled during active disease. CDR3 in DNA: TGTGCCTGGAGTTCCGGCGGGAATTCACCCCTCCACTTT. Protein product: CAWSSGGNSPLHF.